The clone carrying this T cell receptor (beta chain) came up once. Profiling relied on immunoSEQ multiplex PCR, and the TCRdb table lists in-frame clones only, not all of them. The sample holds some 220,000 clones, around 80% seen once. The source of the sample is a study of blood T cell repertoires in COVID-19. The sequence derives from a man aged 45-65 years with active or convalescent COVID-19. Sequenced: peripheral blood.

CDR3 residues: CASSQLSGQSNQPQHF. The CDR3, as DNA: TGTGCCAGCAGTCAACTCTCGGGACAAAGCAATCAGCCCCAGCATTTT. The rearrangement joins TRBV6-2 or TRBV6-3 to TRBJ1-5, with D possibly being TRBD1 (6 bases). V lost 5 bases to trimming and J lost 1 base, with 15 bases between them. Per the germline V gene, CDR1 is MNHEY and CDR2 is SVGEGT. The CDR3 sequence is 16 residues long.